This T cell receptor (beta chain) derives from a study of response to subunit inactivated influenza vaccine. One entry per CDR3 protein, called by TCRdb with MiXCR from the RT-PCR reads. This table holds 150,000 to 200,000 distinct CDR3 sequences, about 12% found once. V shed 2 bases, J shed 4 bases, and the junction held 4 bases outside the gene matches. The CDR3 consists of 15 residues. CDR1 MDHEN and CDR2 SYDVKM come from the germline V gene. These sequences were also reported in another study, on T cells expressing NK-cell markers. That report adds: UMIs accompanied the 5'RACE template switching by which TCR beta cDNA was made. HCMV serostatus: seven of eight sequenced donors positive, one negative. The same clonotypes also predominated in the CD3+CD56-NKG2C+ fraction of a handful of donors. HCMV specificity of the expanded NKG2C+ T cell clones stayed unclear.

Specimen: CD8+ T cells sorted from PBMCs, collected 12 days after vaccination. The receptor comes from a man aged 50 to 59 who received an inactivated influenza vaccine. The J gene is TRBJ2-1, the V gene TRBV28; 8 bases are shared with TRBD1. CDR3 nucleotide sequence: TGTGCCAGCAGTTTAGGGACAGGCCATTACAATGAGCAGTTCTTC. This gives the protein CASSLGTGHYNEQFF.